This is a list of T cell receptor beta chains from one sample in a study of response to subunit inactivated influenza vaccine. TCRdb passed the RT-PCR reads through MiXCR, listing each CDR3 protein once. The sample shows hundreds of thousands of distinct CDR3 sequences, less than 20% of them seen only once. The starting material was PBMCs from blood, obtained about 5 days after vaccination. The receptor source for this set is a man aged 45-60 years who received an inactivated influenza vaccine. The CDR3 runs from the conserved cysteine through the conserved F or W. The D gene is left open where the match is weak. Part of the rows lack a size; the others show once, few, many or a class for expanded clones.

TRBV20-1	TRBD1	few	TRBJ2-7	TGCAGTGCTAGGGGGACAGGGGGAGGTGTCTACGAGCAGTACTTC	CSARGTGGGVYEQYF
TRBV7-2	.	.	TRBJ2-7	TGTGCCAGCAGCTTATCAGTGGGAACATCCTACGAGCAGTACTTC	CASSLSVGTSYEQYF
TRBV12-3/TRBV12-4	.	.	TRBJ1-4	TGTGCCAGCAGCCCCATGGACCGTAATGAAAAACTGTTTTTT	CASSPMDRNEKLFF
TRBV11-1	TRBD1	few	TRBJ2-3	TGTGCCAGCGGCTCCAGCCTGCTACAGGGGGACGAGAACACAGATACGCAGTATTTT	CASGSSLLQGDENTDTQYF
TRBV29-1	.	.	TRBJ1-1	TGCAGCGTGTTAGGCGGGAACACTGAAGCTTTCTTT	CSVLGGNTEAFF
TRBV4-3	.	few	TRBJ1-1	TGCGCCAGCAGCCAAGACCGCTACCTCGAGGCTTTCTTT	CASSQDRYLEAFF
TRBV11-2	TRBD2	.	TRBJ2-1	TGTGCCAGCAGCTTAGTGGTGGCGGGGGGGGCGCACAATGAGCAGTTCTTC	CASSLVVAGGAHNEQFF
TRBV5-1	TRBD1	few	TRBJ1-1	TGCGCCAGCAGCCAACGGACAGGGGCGAACACTGAAGCTTTCTTT	CASSQRTGANTEAFF
TRBV19	TRBD1	.	TRBJ2-7	TGTGCCAGTAGTGAACTAGTCAGCCGGGACAGGTACTCCTACGAGCAGTACTTC	CASSELVSRDRYSYEQYF
TRBV5-1	.	.	TRBJ1-2	TGCGCCAGCAGCCAGGACCTGGGGGACTATGGCTACACCTTC	CASSQDLGDYGYTF
TRBV7-3	TRBD2	few	TRBJ2-2	TGTGCCAGCAGCTCACTAGCGGGATCGAGCACCGGGGAGCTGTTTTTT	CASSSLAGSSTGELFF
TRBV15	.	few	TRBJ2-5	TGTGCCACCAGCAGAGATCCGACAGAGACCCAGTACTTC	CATSRDPTETQYF
TRBV15	TRBD1	.	TRBJ2-7	TGTGCCACCACCCGACAGGGAGTTAGCGAGCAGTACTTC	CATTRQGVSEQYF
TRBV6-1	.	.	TRBJ1-2	TGTGCCAGCATCGGAGGAATCGGACAGACGCATGGCTACACCTTC	CASIGGIGQTHGYTF
TRBV27	.	.	TRBJ2-3	TGTGCCAGCAGCACCCGCGGCACAGATACGCAGTATTTT	CASSTRGTDTQYF
TRBV7-9	TRBD1	few	TRBJ2-3	TGTGCCAGCAGCTGGCACCGGGACAGGAACACAGATACGCAGTATTTT	CASSWHRDRNTDTQYF
TRBV28	TRBD2	.	TRBJ2-2	TGTGCCAGCTCCGCACTGGGACTAGCGGTCAACACCGGGGAGCTGTTTTTT	CASSALGLAVNTGELFF
TRBV10-3	.	.	TRBJ2-7	TGTGCCATCAGTGAGGTACTGGAGGGGCGCGAGCAGTACTTC	CAISEVLEGREQYF
TRBV9	.	.	TRBJ2-7	TGTGCCAGCAGCGTAACGGGCCAGAGCTCCTACGAGCAGTACTTC	CASSVTGQSSYEQYF
TRBV7-2	TRBD1	.	TRBJ2-1	TGTGCCAGCAGCTTAAGAGGGGGCTACTCCTACAATGAGCAGTTCTTC	CASSLRGGYSYNEQFF
TRBV28	.	.	TRBJ2-5	TGTGCCACCCCGTTTTATACTCCGAGGCGGGAGACCCAGTACTTC	CATPFYTPRRETQYF
TRBV6-1	TRBD1	few	TRBJ1-2	TGTGCCAGCAGCGTCGACAGGGACATTGGCTACACCTTC	CASSVDRDIGYTF
TRBV29-1	.	.	TRBJ1-2	TGCAGCGTGGGTCGGGGAACGTATAACTATGGCTACACCTTC	CSVGRGTYNYGYTF
TRBV5-1	TRBD2	few	TRBJ2-7	TGCGCCAGCAGCTTGGAGGCTAGCGGGACTCCTAGCTACGAGCAGTACTTC	CASSLEASGTPSYEQYF
TRBV20-1	TRBD1	.	TRBJ1-6	TGCAGTGCCAGGGACAGATTTAATTCACCCCTCCACTTT	CSARDRFNSPLHF
TRBV7-2	TRBD2	many	TRBJ2-7	TGTGCCAGCAGCCGGGGGGCCTACGAGCAGTACTTC	CASSRGAYEQYF
TRBV7-6	TRBD1	many	TRBJ2-7	TGTGCCAGCAGTCCCACCGGGACAGAAGTTCCCTACGAGCAGTACTTC	CASSPTGTEVPYEQYF
TRBV7-2	TRBD1	few	TRBJ1-2	TGTGCCAGCAGCTCTCAACAGGGGATCTATGGCTACACCTTC	CASSSQQGIYGYTF
TRBV6-1	.	few	TRBJ2-7	TGTGCCAGCTGGAGGGGGGAGACCTACGAGCAGTACTTC	CASWRGETYEQYF
TRBV27	.	.	TRBJ2-3	TGTGCCAGCAGTTTATTGGAGGGTCAGAGCACAGATACGCAGTATTTT	CASSLLEGQSTDTQYF
TRBV6-2/TRBV6-3	TRBD1	.	TRBJ2-1	TGTGCCAGCAGTCAACAGGGGGGCTACAATGAGCAGTTCTTC	CASSQQGGYNEQFF
TRBV4-2	.	few	TRBJ1-2	TGTGCCAGCAGCCAAGAGCAGCCTGGTCGTGGCTACACCTTC	CASSQEQPGRGYTF
TRBV12-3/TRBV12-4	TRBD2	few	TRBJ2-4	TGTGCCAGCCGGCTAGCGGGAGAACACATTCAGTACTTC	CASRLAGEHIQYF
TRBV6-6	.	.	TRBJ2-7	TGTGCCAGCAGTAAAGGCTACTACGAGCAGTACTTC	CASSKGYYEQYF
TRBV7-2	.	.	TRBJ2-7	TGTGCCAGCAGCCTGCAACTACAGGGTTCGCGTTCCGAGCAGTACTTC	CASSLQLQGSRSEQYF
TRBV7-9	.	.	TRBJ2-7	TGTGCCAGCAGCTTCCAGGGGGGTATCTACGAGCAGTACTTC	CASSFQGGIYEQYF
TRBV4-2	.	few	TRBJ2-7	TGTGCCAGCAGCCAAGGGCCAGTTTACGAGCAGTACTTC	CASSQGPVYEQYF
TRBV11-2	.	.	TRBJ1-1	TGTGCCAGTAAGGGGGGTCTTTTGAACACTGAAGCTTTCTTT	CASKGGLLNTEAFF
TRBV3-1	.	.	TRBJ1-1	TGTGCCAGCACAGGTGGGGTGAACACTGAAGCTTTCTTT	CASTGGVNTEAFF
TRBV4-3	.	.	TRBJ2-5	TGCGCCAGCAGCCAAGATTATGGCGGACAAGAGACCCAGTACTTC	CASSQDYGGQETQYF
TRBV15	.	few	TRBJ2-5	TGTGCCACCAGCAGAGACAGGCGTGATTTGGAGACCCAGTACTTC	CATSRDRRDLETQYF
TRBV6-1	.	few	TRBJ2-7	TGTGCCAGCAGTGAAGGGGGTCGTGAGATGGACGAGCAGTACTTC	CASSEGGREMDEQYF
TRBV4-3	.	many	TRBJ2-1	TGCGCCAGCAGCCAAGATCGAACGGGGGGCCTCTCCTACAATGAGCAGTTCTTC	CASSQDRTGGLSYNEQFF
TRBV7-9	.	.	TRBJ2-7	TGTGCCAGCAGCTACTCCTCAGCCGGGGTCCTAGACGAGCAGTACTTC	CASSYSSAGVLDEQYF
TRBV4-2	.	few	TRBJ1-5	TGTGCCAGCAGCCAAGATCTGTCTGGGAAGCAGCCCCAGCATTTT	CASSQDLSGKQPQHF